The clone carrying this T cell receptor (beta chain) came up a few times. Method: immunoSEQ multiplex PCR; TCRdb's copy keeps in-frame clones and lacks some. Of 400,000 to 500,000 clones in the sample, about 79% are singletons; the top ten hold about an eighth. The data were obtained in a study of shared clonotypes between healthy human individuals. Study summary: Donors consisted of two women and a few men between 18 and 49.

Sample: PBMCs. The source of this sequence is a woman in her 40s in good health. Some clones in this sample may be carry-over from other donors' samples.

For the CDR3, the DNA is TGTGCCTGGAGGCCAGGGGCAAGCACAGATACGCAGTATTTT. Translating gives CAWRPGASTDTQYF. This rearrangement joins TRBV30 to TRBJ2-3; the D gene is possibly TRBD1 (6 bases). Trimming left V 3 bases short and J 0 bases short, with 10 bases between. The CDR3 consists of 14 residues. Germline-derived CDR1 and CDR2 are GTSNPN and SVGIG (reference sequence).